Listed below are T cell receptor beta chains from one sample, sequenced in a study of OX40 agonist ivuxolimab in advanced cancers. Using immunoSEQ multiplex PCR, the repertoire was profiled, and TCRdb retains in-frame clones only, with some absent. The sample carries approximately 94,000 clones, 92% recorded once. This specimen consisted of CD4+ or CD8+ T cells sorted from blood, obtained in a trial of the OX40 agonist ivuxolimab. These receptor sequences come from an adult with an advanced solid tumor such as melanoma, head and neck, liver or kidney cancer. Both conserved end residues are part of each CDR3. Each record gives: V gene, clone size, J gene, D gene, CDR3 DNA, CDR3 protein. The D gene is left open where the match is weak. Some rows have no size entry. The others give once, few or many, or a class for an expanded clone.

>TRBV7-3|-|TRBJ1-3|-
TGTGCCAGCAGCTTAGCGCCAGGGAAAGAAAACACCATATATTTT
CASSLAPGKENTIYF
>TRBV11-2|-|TRBJ2-5|-
TGTGCCAGCAGCCCTGTTGGGGGCAGAGAGACCCAGTACTTC
CASSPVGGRETQYF
>TRBV28|-|TRBJ1-2|-
TGTGCCAGCAGTTTTCGGCGACATACACATGGCTACACCTTC
CASSFRRHTHGYTF
>TRBV5-6|-|TRBJ2-2|TRBD1
TGTGCCAGCAGCTTTTTTGCGGGACAGGGGGCAACCGGGGAGCTGTTTTTT
CASSFFAGQGATGELFF
>TRBV11-2|-|TRBJ2-7|-
TGTGCCAGCAGCTTTGGGTCCTACGAGCAGTACTTC
CASSFGSYEQYF
>TRBV5-4|-|TRBJ2-7|-
TGTGCCAGCAGCTTGGAGGGACGGATAATCGCCTACGAGCAGTACTTC
CASSLEGRIIAYEQYF
>TRBV13|-|TRBJ2-7|-
TGTGCCAGCAGTGGGGGGAAAACCGACTCTCCACACCAGCTTTACGAGCAGTACTTC
CASSGGKTDSPHQLYEQYF
>TRBV15|-|TRBJ1-5|TRBD1
TGTGCCACCAGCATCCGGGACAGGGTGGGTCAGCCCCAGCATTTT
CATSIRDRVGQPQHF
>TRBV6-1|-|TRBJ2-3|-
TGTGCCAGCAGTGAAGCCCCCGCCTCTAGCACAGATACGCAGTATTTT
CASSEAPASSTDTQYF
>TRBV6-5|-|TRBJ1-5|TRBD1
TGTGCCAGCAGACGTTGGACAGGGCTTTCTCAGCCCCAGCATTTT
CASRRWTGLSQPQHF
>TRBV27|-|TRBJ2-7|-
TGTGCCAGGACAAGGGGACACCGTTCCTACGAGCAGTACTTC
CARTRGHRSYEQYF
>TRBV6-5|-|TRBJ2-3|-
TGTGCCAGCCGGTTGGGGTATACGCAGTATTTT
CASRLGYTQYF
>TRBV4-3|-|TRBJ2-3|-
TGCGCCAGCAGCCAAGATCCGGGGCAGAGCACAGATACGCAGTATTTT
CASSQDPGQSTDTQYF
>TRBV11-2|-|TRBJ2-7|-
TGTGCCAGCAGCTGGTCCTACGAGCAGTACTTC
CASSWSYEQYF
>TRBV28|-|TRBJ1-2|-
TGTGCCAGCAGTTTATTTGGGGCGTCTGACTATGGCTACACCTTC
CASSLFGASDYGYTF
>TRBV4-3|-|TRBJ1-1|-
TGCGCCAGCAGTGGTACCAGGAACACTGAAGCTTTCTTT
CASSGTRNTEAFF
>TRBV19|-|TRBJ2-1|TRBD2
TGTGCCAGTAGTTCCCGTCCGGGACTAGTGTACAATGAGCAGTTCTTC
CASSSRPGLVYNEQFF
>TRBV15|-|TRBJ1-5|-
TGTGCCACCAGCAGAGATCGACTAATCGGTCAGCCCCAGCATTTT
CATSRDRLIGQPQHF
>TRBV5-6|-|TRBJ1-2|-
TGTGCCAGCAGCTTCGGACAGCTAAACTATGGCTACACCTTC
CASSFGQLNYGYTF
>TRBV7-6|-|TRBJ1-1|-
TGTGCCAGCAGCTTAGTCACTACTGAAGCTTTCTTT
CASSLVTTEAFF
>TRBV23-1|-|TRBJ2-7|-
TGCGCCAGCAGTCATCCTGGGAGGAACTCCTACGAGCAGTACTTC
CASSHPGRNSYEQYF
>TRBV6-1|-|TRBJ2-3|-
TGTGCCAGCACCGCCTGGGGGGATACGCAGTATTTT
CASTAWGDTQYF
>TRBV19|few|TRBJ2-7|TRBD1
TGTGCCAGTAGTATTGGGACAGGGGTGTACGAGCAGTACTTC
CASSIGTGVYEQYF
>TRBV7-9|-|TRBJ2-4|-
TGTGCCAGCAGCACCGGGACCAAAGCCAAAAACATTCAGTACTTC
CASSTGTKAKNIQYF